This T cell receptor (beta chain) comes out of a study of PD-L1 blockade in urothelial cancer. Looking at the study overall: The patients' atezolizumab therapy, 1,200 mg intravenously every 3 weeks, started at some point between 2014 and 2016. A median blood sample held approximately 150,000 T cells and about 83,000 unique TCRs. Timepoints chosen for blood analysis were 3 weeks (second dose) and 6 weeks after treatment start. General study findings and limits: TCR clonality was measured in pretreatment peripheral blood. Clonality below the median predicted better survival.

TCRdb's table, derived via immunoSEQ multiplex PCR, lists solely in-frame clones and lacks some. The sample includes around 47,000 clones, roughly 78% of them seen just once. V was shortened by 3 bases and J by 1 base, with 10 bases between the two germline ends. Looked up from germline, CDR1 is KGHSH and CDR2 is LQKENI. The CDR3 covers 15 residues. Time point of the sample: peripheral blood 6 weeks after treatment start. About this clone itself: The target antigen is unknown.

The receptor was isolated from a man in his 60s with urothelial cancer. This sample comprised PBMCs, obtained around atezolizumab (anti-PD-L1) treatment. This rearrangement joins TRBV18 to TRBJ2-1; tentative D call: TRBD2 (5 bases). The CDR3 DNA sequence: TGTGCCAGCTCACCTCGAGGGAGTTCCTACAATGAGCAGTTCTTC. Residues: CASSPRGSSYNEQFF.